This TCR beta chain was profiled in a study of T-cell memory formation after mild COVID-19. This clonotype turned up a few times. Germline CDR1 GTSNPN, CDR2 SVGIG (reference sequence). This CDR3 region has 17 residues. The V gene lost 0 bases and the J gene lost 2 bases, with 20 bases spanning the gap. From the 5' RACE reads, TCRdb called clonotypes with MiXCR, one entry per CDR3 protein. There are about 410,000 distinct CDR3 sequences in the sample; less than 25% occur only once, and around 13% lies in the top ten. The clonotype comes from an adult woman who had mild COVID-19 (a few samples of this study predate the infection). Cell type and time point are not known. The chain joins TRBV30 to TRBJ2-7; D is possibly TRBD1 or TRBD2 (6 bases each). Sequencing was done on a sample of PBMCs or a T cell subset sorted from them (not recorded which). CDR3: CAWSVRGFRDTTYEQYF. Here the CDR3 DNA reads TGTGCCTGGAGTGTACGGGGGTTCCGGGACACGACCTACGAGCAGTACTTC.